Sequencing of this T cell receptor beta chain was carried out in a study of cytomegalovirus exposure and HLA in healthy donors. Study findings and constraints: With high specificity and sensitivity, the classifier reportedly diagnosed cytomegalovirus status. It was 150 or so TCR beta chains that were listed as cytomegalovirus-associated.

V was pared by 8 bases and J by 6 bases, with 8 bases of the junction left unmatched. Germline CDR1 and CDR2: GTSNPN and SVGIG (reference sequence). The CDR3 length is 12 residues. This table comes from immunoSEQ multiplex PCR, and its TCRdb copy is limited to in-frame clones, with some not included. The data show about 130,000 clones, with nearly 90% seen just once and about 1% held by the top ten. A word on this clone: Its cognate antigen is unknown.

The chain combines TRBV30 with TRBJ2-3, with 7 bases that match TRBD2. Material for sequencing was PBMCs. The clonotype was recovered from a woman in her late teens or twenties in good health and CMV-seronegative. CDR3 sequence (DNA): TGTGCCGAGGGAGGGCGGGGCGATACGCAGTATTTT. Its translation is CAEGGRGDTQYF.